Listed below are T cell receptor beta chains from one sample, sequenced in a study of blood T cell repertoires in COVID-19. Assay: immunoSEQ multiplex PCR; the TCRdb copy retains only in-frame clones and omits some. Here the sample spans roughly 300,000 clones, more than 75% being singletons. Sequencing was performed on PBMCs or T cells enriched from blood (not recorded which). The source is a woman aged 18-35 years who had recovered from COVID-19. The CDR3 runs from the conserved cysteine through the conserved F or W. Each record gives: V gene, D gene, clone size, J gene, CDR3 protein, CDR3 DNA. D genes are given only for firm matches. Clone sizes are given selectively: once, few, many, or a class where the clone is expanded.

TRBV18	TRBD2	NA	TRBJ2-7	CASSTQGGGAFYEQYF	TGTGCCAGCTCAACCCAAGGCGGGGGGGCCTTCTACGAGCAGTACTTC
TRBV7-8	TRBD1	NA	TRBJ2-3	CASSFSGGADTQYF	TGTGCCAGCAGCTTTTCAGGGGGCGCAGATACGCAGTATTTT
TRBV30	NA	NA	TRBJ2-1	CAWTVSSYNEQFF	TGTGCCTGGACCGTTAGCTCCTACAATGAGCAGTTCTTC
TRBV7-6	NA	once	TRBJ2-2	CASNRKGQVETGELFF	TGTGCCAGCAACCGAAAGGGGCAGGTGGAGACCGGGGAGCTGTTTTTT
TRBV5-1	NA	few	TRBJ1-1	CASSFAENTEAFF	TGCGCCAGCAGCTTTGCGGAGAACACTGAAGCTTTCTTT
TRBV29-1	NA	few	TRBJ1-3	CSVRVRGEPTGNTIYF	TGCAGCGTTCGGGTTCGGGGGGAACCAACTGGAAACACCATATATTTT
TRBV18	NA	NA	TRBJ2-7	CASSAPGHPYEQYF	TGTGCCAGCTCAGCCCCGGGACACCCCTACGAGCAGTACTTC
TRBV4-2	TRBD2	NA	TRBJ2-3	CASSQEGLGGDTQYF	TGTGCCAGCAGCCAAGAAGGACTAGGTGGGGATACGCAGTATTTT
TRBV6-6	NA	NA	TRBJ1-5	CASSTATYNQPQHF	TGTGCCAGCAGCACAGCTACTTATAATCAGCCCCAGCATTTT
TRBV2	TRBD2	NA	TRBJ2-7	CASTSFASGEQYF	TGTGCCAGCACTTCTTTCGCTAGCGGCGAGCAGTACTTC
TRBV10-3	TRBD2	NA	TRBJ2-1	CAIRSPGLADNEQFF	TGTGCCATCAGGTCCCCGGGACTAGCGGACAATGAGCAGTTCTTC
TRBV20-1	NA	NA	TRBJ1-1	CSASYNRLVVNTEAFF	TGCAGTGCTAGTTACAACAGGCTGGTTGTGAACACTGAAGCTTTCTTT
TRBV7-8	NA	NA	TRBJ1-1	CASSRQEGTEAFF	TGTGCCAGCAGCCGACAGGAGGGAACTGAAGCTTTCTTT
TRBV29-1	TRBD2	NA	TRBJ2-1	CSVEPGTSGVNEQFF	TGCAGCGTCGAACCCGGGACTAGCGGGGTCAATGAGCAGTTCTTC
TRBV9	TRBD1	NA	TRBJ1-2	CASSVDSRAGGYGYTF	TGTGCCAGCAGCGTAGATAGTAGGGCAGGGGGCTATGGCTACACCTTC
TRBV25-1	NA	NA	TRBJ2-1	CASSARLDFNEQFF	TGTGCCAGCAGTGCGAGACTAGATTTCAATGAGCAGTTCTTC
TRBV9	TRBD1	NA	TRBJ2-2	CASSGPGQGATGELFF	TGTGCCAGCAGCGGACCGGGACAGGGGGCGACCGGGGAGCTGTTTTTT
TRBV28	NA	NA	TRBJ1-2	CASSSSTGRGSYGYTF	TGTGCCAGCAGTTCCTCCACGGGGAGGGGATCCTATGGCTACACCTTC
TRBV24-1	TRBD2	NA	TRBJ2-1	CATSPTSGRYNEQFF	TGTGCCACCAGCCCAACTAGCGGGAGATACAATGAGCAGTTCTTC
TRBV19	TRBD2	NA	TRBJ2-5	CASSIIAGQETQYF	TGTGCCAGTAGTATTATAGCGGGGCAAGAGACCCAGTACTTC
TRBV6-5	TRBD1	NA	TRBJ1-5	CASSPRQGAGQPQHF	TGTGCCAGCAGTCCTAGACAGGGGGCGGGTCAGCCCCAGCATTTT
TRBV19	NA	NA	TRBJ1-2	CASSIVRGTAENYGYTF	TGTGCCAGTAGTATCGTCCGGGGGACGGCTGAGAACTATGGCTACACCTTC
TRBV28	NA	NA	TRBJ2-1	CASSPYRDPSGNEQFF	TGTGCCAGCAGTCCCTACCGGGACCCCAGCGGGAATGAGCAGTTCTTC
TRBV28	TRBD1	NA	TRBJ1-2	CASSLPTGAGGYTF	TGTGCCAGCAGTTTGCCGACAGGGGCTGGTGGCTACACCTTC
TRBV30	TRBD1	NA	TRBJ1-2	CAWSGTGLSSYGYTF	TGTGCCTGGAGTGGGACAGGTTTATCTTCTTATGGCTACACCTTC
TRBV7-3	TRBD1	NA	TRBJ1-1	CASSPTGGSTEAFF	TGTGCCAGCAGTCCGACAGGGGGGAGCACTGAAGCTTTCTTT
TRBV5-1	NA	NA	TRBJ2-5	CASSHYRLQETQYF	TGCGCCAGCAGTCATTACCGTCTACAAGAGACCCAGTACTTC
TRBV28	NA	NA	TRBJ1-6	CASSSLTYSPLHF	TGTGCCAGCAGTTCCCTAACGTATTCACCCCTCCACTTT
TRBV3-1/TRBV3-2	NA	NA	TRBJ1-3	CASSQDLLSGNTIYF	TGTGCCAGCAGCCAAGATTTGCTATCTGGAAACACCATATATTTT
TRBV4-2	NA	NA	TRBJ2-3	CASSQERAVGTDTQYF	TGTGCCAGCAGCCAAGAGCGGGCAGTGGGCACAGATACGCAGTATTTT
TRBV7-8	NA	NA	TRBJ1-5	CASSLDRDYAHRAQHF	TGTGCCAGCAGCTTGGACCGGGACTATGCCCACCGGGCCCAGCATTTT
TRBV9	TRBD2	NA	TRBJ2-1	CASSPVGRGYNEQFF	TGTGCCAGCAGTCCCGTGGGGCGGGGGTACAATGAGCAGTTCTTC
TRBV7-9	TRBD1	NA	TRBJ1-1	CASSAYLYSRGSTEAFF	TGTGCCAGCAGCGCCTACCTCTATTCCAGGGGGAGTACTGAAGCTTTCTTT
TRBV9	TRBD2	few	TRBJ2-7	CASSVSGSGVYEQYF	TGTGCCAGCAGCGTAAGCGGTAGCGGGGTCTACGAGCAGTACTTC
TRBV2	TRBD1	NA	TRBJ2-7	CASSVPPPTGWSYEQYF	TGTGCCAGCAGTGTACCCCCTCCGACAGGGTGGTCCTACGAGCAGTACTTC
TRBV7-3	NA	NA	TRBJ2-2	CASSPNPGVTGELFF	TGTGCCAGCAGTCCCAATCCGGGAGTAACCGGGGAGCTGTTTTTT
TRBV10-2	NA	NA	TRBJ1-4	CASSEGASYNEKLFF	TGCGCCAGCAGTGAAGGGGCCTCCTATAATGAAAAACTGTTTTTT
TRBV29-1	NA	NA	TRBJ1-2	CSVETGYGYTF	TGCAGCGTTGAAACGGGATATGGCTACACCTTC
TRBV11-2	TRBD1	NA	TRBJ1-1	CASSLGRGPNTEAFF	TGTGCCAGCAGCTTAGGTAGGGGGCCAAACACTGAAGCTTTCTTT
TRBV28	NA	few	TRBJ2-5	CASSLGGLYQETQYF	TGTGCCAGCAGTTTGGGGGGGCTGTACCAAGAGACCCAGTACTTC
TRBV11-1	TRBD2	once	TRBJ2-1	CASSLATSDYNEQFF	TGTGCCAGCAGCTTAGCGACTAGCGATTACAATGAGCAGTTCTTC
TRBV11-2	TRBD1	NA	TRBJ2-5	CASSLETGVWVETQYF	TGTGCCAGCAGCTTAGAGACAGGGGTATGGGTAGAGACCCAGTACTTC
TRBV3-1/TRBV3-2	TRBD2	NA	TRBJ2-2	CASSQEIPTSGRSNTGELFF	TGTGCCAGCAGCCAAGAAATTCCGACTAGCGGGAGATCGAACACCGGGGAGCTGTTTTTT
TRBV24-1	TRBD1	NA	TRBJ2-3	CATSDRGTGIEDTQYF	TGTGCCACCAGTGACCGCGGGACAGGGATTGAGGATACGCAGTATTTT
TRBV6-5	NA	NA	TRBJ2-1	CASSYSIAVSYNEQFF	TGTGCCAGCAGTTACTCGATTGCGGTGTCCTACAATGAGCAGTTCTTC
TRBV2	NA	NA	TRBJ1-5	CASSDRGTGNQPQHF	TGTGCCAGCAGTGACCGGGGGACGGGCAATCAGCCCCAGCATTTT
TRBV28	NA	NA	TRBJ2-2	CASSQRVLNTGELFF	TGTGCCAGCAGCCAGAGGGTGCTGAACACCGGGGAGCTGTTTTTT
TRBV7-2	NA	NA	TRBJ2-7	CASSLEAGYYEQYF	TGTGCCAGCAGCTTAGAAGCAGGGTACTACGAGCAGTACTTC
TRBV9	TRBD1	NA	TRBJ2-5	CASSHRGQETQYF	TGTGCCAGCAGCCACAGGGGGCAAGAGACCCAGTACTTC
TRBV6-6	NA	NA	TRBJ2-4	CASSRTQGDAKNIQYF	TGTGCCAGCAGTCGAACACAGGGAGATGCCAAAAACATTCAGTACTTC
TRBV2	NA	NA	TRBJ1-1	CASGGGLNTEAFF	TGTGCCAGCGGGGGGGGGTTGAACACTGAAGCTTTCTTT
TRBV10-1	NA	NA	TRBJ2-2	CASSTDFGELFF	TGCGCCAGCAGTACAGATTTCGGGGAGCTGTTTTTT
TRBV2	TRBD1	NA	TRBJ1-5	CASSGDRGRRNQPQHF	TGTGCCAGCAGTGGGGACAGGGGGCGTAGAAATCAGCCCCAGCATTTT
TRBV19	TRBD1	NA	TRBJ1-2	CASSTPQGRGNYGYTF	TGTGCCAGTAGTACGCCACAGGGGCGTGGGAACTATGGCTACACCTTC
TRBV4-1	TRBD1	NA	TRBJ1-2	CASSHLGTGESVNYGYTF	TGCGCCAGCAGCCACCTCGGGACAGGGGAATCGGTGAACTATGGCTACACCTTC
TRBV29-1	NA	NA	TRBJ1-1	CSVGQGRTNTEAFF	TGCAGCGTTGGGCAGGGGCGAACTAACACTGAAGCTTTCTTT
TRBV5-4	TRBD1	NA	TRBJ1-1	CASSLEGQGGGEAFF	TGTGCCAGCAGCTTGGAGGGACAGGGAGGGGGTGAAGCTTTCTTT
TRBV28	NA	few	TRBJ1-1	CASSWIGGTEAFF	TGTGCCAGCAGTTGGATAGGGGGCACTGAAGCTTTCTTT
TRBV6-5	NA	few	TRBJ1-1	CASSSSRPPEAFF	TGTGCCAGCAGTTCCAGTCGCCCCCCTGAAGCTTTCTTT
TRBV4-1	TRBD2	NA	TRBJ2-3	CASSRAPPAGGWDTQYF	TGCGCCAGCAGCCGCGCACCCCCAGCGGGGGGATGGGATACGCAGTATTTT